This TCR beta chain was identified in a study of T cell responses to AZD1222 COVID-19 vaccine. The method was immunoSEQ multiplex PCR; TCRdb's version includes in-frame clones alone and lacks a portion of them. The sample lists approximately 100,000 clones, about nine tenths occurring once. Points from the study as a whole: Compared with day 0, the breadth and depth of the Spike-specific TCR repertoire rose significantly after two doses of AZD1222.

Points on this clone: Its antigen is unidentified.

Trimming removed 10 bases from V and 8 bases from J; junction bases left unmatched: 17. The germline V gene has CDR1 LNHDA and CDR2 SQIVND (reference sequence). The CDR3 totals 15 residues. The material was peripheral blood, obtained on day 0 of AZD1222 vaccination. V and J are TRBV19 and TRBJ1-2, with 9 bases matching TRBD1. The receptor's source is an adult in good health. Here the CDR3 DNA reads TGTGCCACCGATACAGGGGGCGAATACTCTATGGGCTACACCTTC. Amino acid sequence: CATDTGGEYSMGYTF.